This T cell receptor (beta chain) is from a study of blood T cell repertoires in COVID-19 (dated by TCRdb to between 2020 and 2021). Broadly, across the study: Samples from collaborators originated in the United States, Italy and Spain and spanned both the acute and convalescent phases of COVID-19. Subjects who had been exposed to COVID-19, were actively infected with it, or had recovered from it provided the deeply sampled blood TCRbeta repertoires that made up the dataset. The material from the prospective study consisted of cDNA or gDNA derived from T cells, B-cell-depleted T cells, or PBMCs. The sample metadata nearly always contained a de-identified subject ID, COVID-19 status, age in years and sex. The repertoires were made available in a free public database intended to serve as a resource for research on the immune response to SARS-CoV-2. Samples came from the ongoing ImmuneRACE study (first 160 participants) plus 1,254 subjects from 6 global collaborators. Where available, HLA class I and class II types were obtained from metadata supplied by the sample provider rather than from assay-based typing. The research as a whole found: The amount of clinical and demographic metadata varied by source and participant and was provided uncurated.

TCRbeta CDR3 regions were amplified from genomic DNA by means of the immunoSEQ Assay, a bias-controlled multiplex PCR. The authors' pipeline ran thus. The number of nucleated cells in each sample was estimated from the amplification of reference gene primers within the assay. To quantify the absolute abundance of each unique TCRbeta CDR3 rearrangement, sequence reads were collapsed and filtered. Productive Simpson clonality was computed per sample as the square root of Simpson's diversity index over productive rearrangements. Not all clones reach the TCRdb copy of this immuneACCESS table, which keeps in-frame sequences only. Checked studies attribute under half of the gap to unresolved V genes and leave the rest unexplained. V, J and clone size are taken as reported in that table, and D and trimming were inferred from the DNA itself. The sample yields over 100,000 clones; 60% to 80% were counted once. The top ten hold over 1.5% of the sample.

Notes on this clone: Its antigen is unknown. Per-nucleotide qualities are absent, and no much larger clonotype sits a single base away.

Spanning cysteine to phenylalanine, the CDR3 consists of 16 amino acids. The retained sequence is limited to the CDR3, 48 bases, with the frame set at the first base. Via the germline V gene, CDR1 is SQVTM and CDR2 ANQGSEA. Ends trimmed: V by 1 base, J by 9 bases; bases unmatched to a gene: 6. Each collaborating institution followed its own protocols to collect whole blood in K2EDTA tubes. For TCRbeta analysis, collaborator samples were shipped as frozen whole blood, as isolated PBMCs, or as DNA extracted from either sample type. What was sequenced was peripheral blood. The rearranged chain carries TRBV29-1 and TRBJ2-1; TRBD2 fits 16 bases in the junction. The source of this sequence is a woman aged 70 to 79 with acute or convalescent COVID-19. The bases are TGCAGCGTTGAAGGTGGGACTAGCGGGAGGGCCACTGAGCAGTTCTTC. Translated, it gives CSVEGGTSGRATEQFF.